The rows below give T cell receptor beta chains drawn from one sample of a study of control samples from healthy donors and cancer patients. Clones were read by immunoSEQ multiplex PCR, and TCRdb kept only the in-frame ones, dropping some. The sample holds almost 95,000 clones, 90% seen once. The specimen sequenced was blood. The receptors originated from a woman younger than 35 in good health. Each CDR3 is given with its conserved first and last residue. D genes are given only for firm matches. Clone size, where shown, is once, few, many, or a class for clones that have expanded.

abundance | j_gene | d_gene | v_gene | CDR3nt | CDR3aa
- | TRBJ1-3 | - | TRBV27 | TGTGCCAGCAGTTTATCGTGGGGTAACACCATATATTTT | CASSLSWGNTIYF
few | TRBJ1-2 | - | TRBV5-1 | TGCGCCAGCAGCTTGGGGACAGTGCCCTATGGCTACACCTTC | CASSLGTVPYGYTF
- | TRBJ1-5 | TRBD1 | TRBV18 | TGTGCCAGCTCACCAACGGGACAGATTAGCAATCAGCCCCAGCATTTT | CASSPTGQISNQPQHF
- | TRBJ2-7 | TRBD1 | TRBV19 | TGTGCCAGTAGTCCTCGACAGGGGGGGTACGAGCAGTACTTC | CASSPRQGGYEQYF
- | TRBJ1-2 | - | TRBV2 | TGTGCCAGCAGCTCGGACAGAAACAACTATGGCTACACCTTC | CASSSDRNNYGYTF
- | TRBJ1-4 | - | TRBV15 | TGTGCCACTAGCATGGCCCGGGCCCCTAATGAAAAACTGTTTTTT | CATSMARAPNEKLFF
- | TRBJ2-7 | TRBD2 | TRBV7-9 | TGTGCCAGCAGCTTGAGCGGGGTCGGGGTGTACGAGCAGTACTTC | CASSLSGVGVYEQYF
- | TRBJ2-5 | - | TRBV19 | TGTGCCAGTAGTATAGGGCCGTTCGAGACCCAGTACTTC | CASSIGPFETQYF
- | TRBJ2-5 | - | TRBV4-2 | TGTGCCAGCAGCCTAGAACCCGGGCGACAGGAGATCCAAGAGACCCAGTACTTC | CASSLEPGRQEIQETQYF
- | TRBJ1-2 | - | TRBV5-4 | TGTGCCAGCAGCTTGGTGCCAGGGGATGGCTACACCTTC | CASSLVPGDGYTF
- | TRBJ2-7 | - | TRBV2 | TGTGCCAGCACGGGCTCCAACGAGCAGTACTTC | CASTGSNEQYF
- | TRBJ1-5 | - | TRBV6-8 | TGTGCCAGCACCGTCATCGGGGGATTAGATCAGCCCCAGCATTTT | CASTVIGGLDQPQHF
- | TRBJ2-7 | - | TRBV5-1 | TGCGCCAGCAGCTTGGCCTTGGGGGAGTGGTACGAGCAGTACTTC | CASSLALGEWYEQYF
once | TRBJ2-7 | TRBD1 | TRBV19 | TGTGCCAGTAGCCGGGACAGGGACTACGAGCAGTACTTC | CASSRDRDYEQYF
- | TRBJ2-1 | TRBD2 | TRBV6-7 | TGTGCCAGCAGTTCCCCGAGGTCGGCGGAGCGGGGGACTTATTACAATGAGCAGTTCTTC | CASSSPRSAERGTYYNEQFF
- | TRBJ1-5 | - | TRBV6-6 | TGTGCCAGCAAACAGCCAGCGCTCAATCAGCCCCAGCATTTT | CASKQPALNQPQHF
- | TRBJ1-4 | TRBD1 | TRBV3-1/TRBV3-2 | TGTGCCAGCAGCCAATTGGGACAGCTGGGGGAAAAACTGTTTTTT | CASSQLGQLGEKLFF
- | TRBJ1-2 | - | TRBV7-2 | TGTGCCAGCAGCTTAAGGCAGGCTGGCTATGGCTACACCTTC | CASSLRQAGYGYTF
- | TRBJ1-4 | TRBD1 | TRBV5-6 | TGTGCCAGCAGCTTGTGGGGGACAGGGGGCGGAAAACTGTTTTTT | CASSLWGTGGGKLFF
- | TRBJ1-1 | - | TRBV6-6 | TGTGCCAGCAGTTACTCTATAGAGCTCCGGGGCACTGAAGCTTTCTTT | CASSYSIELRGTEAFF
- | TRBJ1-5 | TRBD1 | TRBV7-3 | TGTGCCAGCAGCGCAGGGGGCGGGAGCAATCAGCCCCAGCATTTT | CASSAGGGSNQPQHF
- | TRBJ2-3 | - | TRBV6-1 | TGTGCCAGCAGTGATTCTTTGGGACACGATACGCAGTATTTT | CASSDSLGHDTQYF
- | TRBJ2-2 | - | TRBV23-1 | TGCGCCAGCAGTCAATCCCGTGTTCTCACGGGCACCGGGGAGCTGTTTTTT | CASSQSRVLTGTGELFF
- | TRBJ1-1 | - | TRBV29-1 | TGCAGCGCAACCCCTGGGTCGGAGGCTGAAGCTTTCTTT | CSATPGSEAEAFF
- | TRBJ1-2 | - | TRBV5-1 | TGCGCCAGCAGCCTCTCTGACTCCGGCTACACCTTC | CASSLSDSGYTF
once | TRBJ1-1 | - | TRBV3-1/TRBV3-2 | TGTGCCAGCAGCCAAGTTATACAGGGCGGTCGAGCTTTCTTT | CASSQVIQGGRAFF
- | TRBJ1-4 | TRBD1 | TRBV29-1 | TGCAGCGTCGAGACAGGGACGGGTGAAAAACTGTTTTTT | CSVETGTGEKLFF
- | TRBJ2-1 | - | TRBV6-4 | TGTGCCAGCGCCGCTGACGTATACAATGAGCAGTTCTTC | CASAADVYNEQFF
- | TRBJ1-1 | - | TRBV3-1/TRBV3-2 | TGTGCCAGCAGCCAGTCTGCTGAAGCTTTCTTT | CASSQSAEAFF
- | TRBJ1-2 | - | TRBV15 | TGTGCCACCAGCAGAGACCGGGGCGGACGCTTGTCAGGCTACACCTTC | CATSRDRGGRLSGYTF
- | TRBJ2-3 | TRBD1 | TRBV11-3 | TGTGCCAGCAGCCCAATCTTTGGGACAGGGCCTAGCACAGATACGCAGTATTTT | CASSPIFGTGPSTDTQYF
- | TRBJ1-4 | TRBD1 | TRBV5-1 | TGCGCCAGCAGCTTGGGAGAGACAGGGTTATCTAATGAAAAACTGTTTTTT | CASSLGETGLSNEKLFF
- | TRBJ1-2 | - | TRBV7-8 | TGTGCCAGCAGCGCGACGGTTGGCTACACCTTC | CASSATVGYTF
- | TRBJ2-3 | - | TRBV4-1 | TGCGCCAGCAGCGAAACGGACACGCAGTATTTT | CASSETDTQYF
- | TRBJ1-3 | - | TRBV9 | TGTGCCAGCAGCGTAGAGCTCAGAAACACCATATATTTT | CASSVELRNTIYF
- | TRBJ1-1 | TRBD1 | TRBV9 | TGTGCCAGCAGCGGGACAGGGGGCATCCTGAACACTGAAGCTTTCTTT | CASSGTGGILNTEAFF
once | TRBJ2-5 | - | TRBV7-2 | TGTGCCAGCAGCCTGGACACCCAAGAGACCCAGTACTTC | CASSLDTQETQYF
- | TRBJ1-4 | - | TRBV7-9 | TGTGCCAGCACCCTTGGGGATGTCGGGAAAAAACTGTTTTTT | CASTLGDVGKKLFF
once | TRBJ2-2 | - | TRBV7-9 | TGTGCCAGCGCGGGGCAGGCGAACACCGGGGAGCTGTTTTTT | CASAGQANTGELFF
- | TRBJ2-5 | TRBD2 | TRBV5-1 | TGCGCCAGCAGCTCCGGGGGGGCCTATGAGACCCAGTACTTC | CASSSGGAYETQYF
- | TRBJ1-1 | - | TRBV6-5 | TGTGCCACAGGACACAGCACTAACACTGAAGCTTTCTTT | CATGHSTNTEAFF
- | TRBJ1-1 | - | TRBV9 | TGTGCCAGCAGCCCCAGAACCCAGCTGAACACTGAAGCTTTCTTT | CASSPRTQLNTEAFF
- | TRBJ2-1 | TRBD2 | TRBV10-1 | TGCGCCAGCAGTGAGGAGCGGGGACCCGTTTACAATGAGCAGTTCTTC | CASSEERGPVYNEQFF
- | TRBJ2-2 | - | TRBV7-2 | TGTGCCAGCAGCTTAGAAGGTCCGTCGGGGACCGGGGAGCTGTTTTTT | CASSLEGPSGTGELFF
- | TRBJ2-3 | - | TRBV9 | TGTGCCAGCAGCGTAGGGCTAGCGGGGACAGGCCCCCTAAGCACAGATACGCAGTATTTT | CASSVGLAGTGPLSTDTQYF
- | TRBJ2-7 | - | TRBV4-1 | TGCGCCAGCAGCCAAGGGGGGCAGGGCTTCTACGAGCAGTACTTC | CASSQGGQGFYEQYF
- | TRBJ1-2 | TRBD1 | TRBV2 | TGTGCCAGCAGTAACAGGGGGCTACCCCTCTATGGCTACACCTTC | CASSNRGLPLYGYTF
- | TRBJ1-1 | - | TRBV6-1 | TGTGCCAGCAGTGATCGAGGCCAAACTGAAGCTTTCTTT | CASSDRGQTEAFF
- | TRBJ1-1 | - | TRBV6-5 | TGTGCCAGCAGTTACGACCCAGGGGCTGAAGCTTTCTTT | CASSYDPGAEAFF
- | TRBJ1-1 | TRBD1 | TRBV5-1 | TGCGCCAGCAGCTGGGGGGGACAGGAGAACACTGAAGCTTTCTTT | CASSWGGQENTEAFF
- | TRBJ2-5 | - | TRBV5-5 | TGTGCCAGCAGCTTGGAGTGGACCCAGTACTTC | CASSLEWTQYF
- | TRBJ1-6 | - | TRBV27 | TGTGCCAGCGCCGTCATCGGGCAGGGAAGTTCACCCCTCCACTTT | CASAVIGQGSSPLHF
- | TRBJ1-1 | - | TRBV10-3 | TGTGCCATCAGCGAACCTGGGAACACTGAAGCTTTCTTT | CAISEPGNTEAFF
- | TRBJ1-2 | - | TRBV7-3 | TGTGCCAGCAGCTTAACGCCGCAGACCATGGAAAGCTACACCTTC | CASSLTPQTMESYTF
- | TRBJ2-3 | - | TRBV4-1 | TGCGCCAGCAGCCAGCCGGACAGAAAAGATACGCAGTATTTT | CASSQPDRKDTQYF
- | TRBJ2-5 | - | TRBV7-9 | TGTGCCAGCAGCTCGCCTGGACTTCAAGAGACCCAGTACTTC | CASSSPGLQETQYF
- | TRBJ2-1 | TRBD1 | TRBV4-1 | TGCGCCAGCAGCCAAAGAGGTCCGGGACAGGGGGACAATGAGCAGTTCTTC | CASSQRGPGQGDNEQFF
once | TRBJ2-2 | TRBD2 | TRBV19 | TGTGCCAGTAGAACGGGCCCTAGCGGGGGCACCGGGGAGCTGTTTTTT | CASRTGPSGGTGELFF
- | TRBJ1-4 | TRBD1 | TRBV3-1/TRBV3-2 | TGTGCCAGCAGGCGGGGACAGGGGGCAACTAATGAAAAACTGTTTTTT | CASRRGQGATNEKLFF
- | TRBJ2-7 | TRBD2 | TRBV6-6 | TGTGCCAGCAGTTATGGCGGGGGGGCAGACGAGCAGTACTTC | CASSYGGGADEQYF